The clone carrying this T cell receptor beta chain was seen a few times. The record originates from a study of T-cell reconstitution after alpha-beta-depleted transplantation in children. Germline CDR1 and CDR2: SGHTA and FQGNSA. CDR3 length: 17 amino acids. The V end lost 1 base, the J end lost 3 bases, and 16 bases lay between the germline ends. A library of TCRbeta sequences, prepared with unique molecular identifiers, was generated. TCRdb ran MiXCR on the PCR reads and lists one entry per CDR3 protein. The sample lists roughly 590,000 distinct CDR3 sequences, roughly 17% occurring once. The receptor comes from a human donor who donated a stem cell graft to a child with acute myeloid leukemia. The material was PBMCs from the stem cell graft donor, obtained from the stem cell graft. The J gene is TRBJ1-5, the V gene TRBV7-2, with a tentative D call TRBD1 (5 bases). The CDR3 spells CASSLGAGYYNNQPQHF. In nucleotides, the CDR3 is TGTGCCAGCAGCTTAGGAGCAGGGTATTATAACAATCAGCCCCAGCATTTT. Together with reference TRBV7-2 and TRBJ1-5, the CDR3 gives the full variable domain: GAGVSQSPSNKVTEKGKDVELRCDPISGHTALYWYRQSLGQGLEFLIYFQGNSAPDKSGLPSDRFSAERTGGSVSTLTIQRTQQEDSAVYLCASSLGAGYYNNQPQHFGDGTRLSIL.